This entry describes one TCR beta chain. Its antigen remains unidentified. These data are taken from a study of shared clonotypes between healthy human individuals. At the level of the study: The composition of the donors was a couple of women and a few men aged 18 to 49. General study findings and limits: When compared with the clonotypes that were shared by all four sorted-subset donors, the non-shared clonotypes turned out to have lower generation probabilities. The small donor group covered limited genetic and exposure diversity.

Germline V gene sequence: CDR1 ENHRY, CDR2 SYGVKD. This CDR3 region has 16 residues. Germline trimming cut 0 bases from V and 5 bases from J; bases unmatched to any gene: 7. Generated by immunoSEQ multiplex PCR, the TCRdb table keeps only in-frame clones and is missing some. The repertoire holds about 1.1 million clones, with approximately 80% as singletons. The sample consisted of memory CD4+ T cells from PBMCs. Subset here: CD45RA-negative fraction. V gene TRBV10-3 combines with J gene TRBJ2-3, with TRBD2 identical over 8 bases. The sequence was obtained from a man aged 18 to 35 in good health. Some clones in this sample may be carry-over from other donors' samples. CDR3 coding DNA: TGTGCCATCAGTGAGTCGAAAAGCGGGAGCGGAGATACGCAGTATTTT. This encodes CAISESKSGSGDTQYF.